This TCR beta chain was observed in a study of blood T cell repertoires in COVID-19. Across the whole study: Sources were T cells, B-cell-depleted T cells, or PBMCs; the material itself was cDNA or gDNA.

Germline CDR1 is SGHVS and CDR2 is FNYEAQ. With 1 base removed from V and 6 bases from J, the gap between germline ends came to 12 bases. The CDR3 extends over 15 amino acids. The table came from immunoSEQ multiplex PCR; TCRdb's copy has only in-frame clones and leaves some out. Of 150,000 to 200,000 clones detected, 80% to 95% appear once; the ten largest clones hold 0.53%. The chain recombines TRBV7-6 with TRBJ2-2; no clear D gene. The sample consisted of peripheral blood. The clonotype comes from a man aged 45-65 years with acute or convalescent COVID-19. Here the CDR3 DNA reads TGTGCCAGCAGCTTAGAAAGCAATCACGCCGGGGAGCTGTTTTTT. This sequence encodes CASSLESNHAGELFF.